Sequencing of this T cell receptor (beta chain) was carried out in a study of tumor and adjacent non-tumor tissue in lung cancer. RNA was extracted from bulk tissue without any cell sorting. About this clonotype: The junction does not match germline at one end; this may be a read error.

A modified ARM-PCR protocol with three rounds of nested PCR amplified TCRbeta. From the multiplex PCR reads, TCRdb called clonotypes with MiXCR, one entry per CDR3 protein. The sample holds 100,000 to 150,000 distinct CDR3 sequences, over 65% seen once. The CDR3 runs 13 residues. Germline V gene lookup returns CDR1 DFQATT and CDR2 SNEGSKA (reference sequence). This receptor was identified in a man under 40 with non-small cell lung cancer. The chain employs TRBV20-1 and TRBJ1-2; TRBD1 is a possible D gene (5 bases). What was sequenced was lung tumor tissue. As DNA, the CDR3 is TGCAGTGCCCGACCCGGGGCCCGGTATGGCTACTACTTC. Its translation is CSARPGARYGYYF.